Given below is one T cell receptor (beta chain) in context. Antigen unknown. This record comes from a study of T cell responses to AZD1222 COVID-19 vaccine. In germline, CDR1 is GTSNPN, CDR2 SVGIG (reference sequence). This CDR3 region has 14 residues. V gave up 1 base and J gave up 4 bases, with 11 bases separating them. Notes on the study in general: Baseline seropositives among AZD1222 recipients totaled only five to seven. The donors showed a predominance of white British ancestry and of females, with possible underestimation of clonal diversity. Spike-wide coverage was observed for vaccine-associated CD4 TCRs, with dominant responses at 160-218 and 743-854. Following two doses of AZD1222, Spike-specific TCR breadth and depth rose.

Sequencing was performed with immunoSEQ multiplex PCR; in TCRdb, only in-frame clones are kept and a portion is missing. The sample consists of 100,000 or so clones, 82% of them appearing once. The sequences come from peripheral blood, collected on day 0 of AZD1222 vaccination. J is TRBJ1-5 and V is TRBV30, with D perhaps TRBD1 (6 bases). The sequence was collected from an adult in good health. The CDR3 sequence is CAWSAGQPNQPQHF. CDR3 DNA: TGTGCCTGGAGTGCCGGACAGCCAAATCAGCCCCAGCATTTT.